The entry that follows covers one T cell receptor beta chain sequence. Its cognate antigen is unknown. A read error may explain this, as a much larger clone is one base away. This sample stems from a study of tumor and adjacent non-tumor tissue in lung cancer. Study summary: Approximately 4 million productive TCRbeta reads were obtained per sample on average.

CDR1 and CDR2 from the germline V gene are SQVTM and ANQGSEA. The V segment lost 8 bases and the J segment 10 bases; nucleotides outside the gene matches: 12. CDR3 length: 12 amino acids. This sample's RNA came from whole unsorted tissue. Newly diagnosed lung cancer patients had thoracic surgery in China, August–late 2014, without prior chemotherapy. The library came from three nested PCR rounds adapted from ARM-PCR protocols. TCRdb re-called the multiplex PCR reads with MiXCR, one entry per CDR3 protein. The sample carries tens of thousands of distinct CDR3 sequences, just over 65% recorded once. Notes on the study in general: In normal lung, the top 100 clones were significantly more dominant than in tumor. Tumor tissue had significantly higher TCR diversity than normal lung.

The clonotype originates from a man aged 55 to 70 with non-small cell lung cancer. The sequenced sample consisted of lung tumor tissue. The chain has TRBV29-1 and TRBJ1-2; 8 nucleotides align to TRBD1. The CDR3 sequence: CSPLSGGRDYTF. In nucleotides, the CDR3 is TGCAGCCCCCTCTCAGGGGGCCGAGACTACACCTTC.